The present T cell receptor beta chain was sequenced within a study of follicular helper T cells after annual influenza vaccination. Time point specified: 2014-2015 season, pre-vaccination. ICOS+CD38+ and ICOS-CD38- fractions were sorted from non-naive CD4+CXCR5+PD-1+ cells. Survey level resolution was used for TCRB sequencing. Clones were sequenced by immunoSEQ multiplex PCR, and TCRdb holds only the in-frame ones, with some missing. The table has 7,000 to 9,000 clones, roughly 80% seen once. This clone was picked up one time. The input for sequencing was CXCR5+ CD38- circulating T follicular helper cells from blood, taken on the day of influenza vaccination. The subset was: circulating Tfh, non-naive CD4+CXCR5+PD-1+ (ICOS+CD38+ or ICOS-CD38-). The sequence was collected from an adult who received the influenza vaccine.

In DNA form, the CDR3 reads TGTGCCAGCAGTGCCAACCCCAGGAGAAATGAGCAGTTCTTC. Translation gives CASSANPRRNEQFF. This chain connects TRBV6-1 to TRBJ2-1; D uncertain. CDR3 length: 14 residues. From germline, CDR1 is MNHNS and CDR2 SASEGT. The V end lost 4 bases, the J end lost 7 bases, and 14 bases lay between the germline ends.